This TCR beta chain was captured in a study of T cell repertoires in cytomegalovirus infection. In the study overall: Epitope selection comprised recently identified HLA-C-restricted CMV epitopes and well-studied HLA-B-restricted CMV epitopes. Indications of both CMV infection and matching HLA type were provided by public TCR beta signatures.

Study conclusions and caveats: Ex vivo responses were dominated by HLA-C-restricted CMV-specific TCR beta clonotypes. Using cumulative public TCR beta family frequency, the authors identified those who carried CMV together with the relevant HLA.

TCRdb re-called the reads with MiXCR, one entry per CDR3 protein. The sample includes around 200,000 distinct CDR3 sequences, less than 50% of them seen just once. In this sample, this clonotype turned up many times. Its antigen is currently unknown. Here the sequenced sample was CD8+ T cells from cultured PBMCs, taken from culture after CMV antigen stimulation. The source is a human donor in good health (CMV status not recorded). Some clones in this sample may be carry-over from other donors' samples.

The CDR3: CASLNGQGKLDTQYF. The CDR3 DNA sequence: TGTGCCAGCTTGAATGGACAGGGAAAATTGGATACGCAGTATTTT. The V call is TRBV6-1, the J call TRBJ2-3; 8 bases agree with TRBD1. The CDR3 spans 15 residues. CDR1 is MNHNS and CDR2 is SASEGT in the germline V gene. Trimming took 8 bases from V and 6 from J; bases not matched to a gene: 13.